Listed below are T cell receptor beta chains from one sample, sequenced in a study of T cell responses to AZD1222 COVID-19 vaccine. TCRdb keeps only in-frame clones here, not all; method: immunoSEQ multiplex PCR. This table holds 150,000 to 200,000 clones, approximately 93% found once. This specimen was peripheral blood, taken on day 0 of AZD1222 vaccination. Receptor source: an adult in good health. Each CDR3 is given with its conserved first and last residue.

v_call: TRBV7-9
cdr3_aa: CASSSYNSPLHF

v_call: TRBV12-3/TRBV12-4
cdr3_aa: CASTWAGELFF

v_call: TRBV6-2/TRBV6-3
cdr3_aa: CASSYPSDYEYEQYF

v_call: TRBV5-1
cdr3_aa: CASSLDLAVAFF

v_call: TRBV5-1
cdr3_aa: CASSLGGSNGNQPQHF

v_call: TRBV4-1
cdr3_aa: CASSQLVGQGNEKLFF

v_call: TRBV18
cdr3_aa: CASSGLAGGEQFF

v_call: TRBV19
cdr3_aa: CASSFRDRGADEQFF

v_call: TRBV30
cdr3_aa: CAWKSRTGIQETQYF

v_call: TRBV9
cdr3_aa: CASSVEGGIERDYGYTF

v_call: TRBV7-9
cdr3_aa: CASSWETVDNYNSPLHF

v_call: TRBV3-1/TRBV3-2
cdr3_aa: CASSQDRRQGLQPQHF

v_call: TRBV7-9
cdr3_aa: CASSPTGSRTDTQYF

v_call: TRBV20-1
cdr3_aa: CSARVAEQYF

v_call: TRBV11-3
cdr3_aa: CASSLSLYGNEQFF

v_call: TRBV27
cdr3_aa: CASSPWTGGSYEQYF

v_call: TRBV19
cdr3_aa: CASILREQVSYEQYF

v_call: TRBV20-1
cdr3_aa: CSASQGAHTEAFF

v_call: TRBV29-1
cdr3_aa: CSVRASLDTQYF

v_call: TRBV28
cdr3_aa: CASSDYRGIPYEQYF

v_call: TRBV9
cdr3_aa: CASSVEGGQRQETQYF

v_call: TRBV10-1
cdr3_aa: CASSDQRLAGRETQYF

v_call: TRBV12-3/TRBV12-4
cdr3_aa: CASSLQQGYEQYF

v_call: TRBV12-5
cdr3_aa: CASGRQGKEQFF

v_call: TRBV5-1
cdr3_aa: CASSYLTENTEAFF

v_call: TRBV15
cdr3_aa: CATSRDSASSTYYEQYF

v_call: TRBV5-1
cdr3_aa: CASGPRPGSPGELFF

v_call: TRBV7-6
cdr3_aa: CASSLAGVGAIYF

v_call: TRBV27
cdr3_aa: CASSPSFARDSPLHF

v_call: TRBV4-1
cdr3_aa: CASSQEGWGNTIYF

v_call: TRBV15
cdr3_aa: CATSRMGGDTEAFF

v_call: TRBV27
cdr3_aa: CASSRIRQGNSPLHF

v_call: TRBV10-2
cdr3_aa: CASSLRSLAEVYEQYF

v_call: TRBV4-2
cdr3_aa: CASSRGLAGGSGEQYF

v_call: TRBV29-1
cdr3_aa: CSVQGGMENTEAFF

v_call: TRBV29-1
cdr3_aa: CSVDTQMGTEAFF

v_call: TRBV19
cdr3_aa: CASSIGRGINQPQHF